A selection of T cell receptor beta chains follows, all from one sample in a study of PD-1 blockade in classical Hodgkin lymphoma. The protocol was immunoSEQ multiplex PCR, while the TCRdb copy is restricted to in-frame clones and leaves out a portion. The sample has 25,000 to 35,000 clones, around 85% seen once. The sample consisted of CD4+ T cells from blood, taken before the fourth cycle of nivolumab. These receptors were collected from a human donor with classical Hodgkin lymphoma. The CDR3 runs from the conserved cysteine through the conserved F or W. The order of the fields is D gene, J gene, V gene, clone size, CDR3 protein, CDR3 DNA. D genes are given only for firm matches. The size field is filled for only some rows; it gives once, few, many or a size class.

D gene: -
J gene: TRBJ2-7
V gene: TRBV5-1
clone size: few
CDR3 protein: CASSQGPASSYEQYF
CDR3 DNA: TGCGCCAGCAGCCAGGGCCCAGCCAGCTCCTACGAGCAGTACTTC

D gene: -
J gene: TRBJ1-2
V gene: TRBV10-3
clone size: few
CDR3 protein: CAIFQEGEYGYTF
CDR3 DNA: TGTGCCATCTTTCAAGAAGGGGAATATGGCTACACCTTC

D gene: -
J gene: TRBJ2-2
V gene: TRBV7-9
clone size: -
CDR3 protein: CASPQKGGELFF
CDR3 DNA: TGTGCCAGCCCACAGAAGGGCGGGGAGCTGTTTTTT

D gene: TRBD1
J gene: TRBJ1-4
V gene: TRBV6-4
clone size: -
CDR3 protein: CASSKQGEEKLFF
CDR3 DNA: TGTGCCAGCAGTAAACAGGGGGAGGAAAAACTGTTTTTT

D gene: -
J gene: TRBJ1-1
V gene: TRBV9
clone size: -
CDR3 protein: CASSVGQDTEAFF
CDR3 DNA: TGTGCCAGCAGCGTGGGGCAGGACACTGAAGCTTTCTTT

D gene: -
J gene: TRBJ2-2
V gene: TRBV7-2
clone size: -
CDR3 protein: CASSLYVTVPTGELFF
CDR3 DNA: TGTGCCAGCAGCTTATATGTGACAGTCCCCACCGGGGAGCTGTTTTTT

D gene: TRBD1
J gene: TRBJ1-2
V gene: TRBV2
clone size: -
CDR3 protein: CASSESDRLGFGYTF
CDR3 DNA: TGTGCCAGCAGTGAATCGGACAGGTTGGGTTTTGGCTACACCTTC

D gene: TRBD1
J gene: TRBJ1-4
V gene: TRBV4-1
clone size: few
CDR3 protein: CASSQGQTTNEKLFF
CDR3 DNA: TGCGCCAGCAGCCAGGGACAGACTACTAATGAAAAACTGTTTTTT

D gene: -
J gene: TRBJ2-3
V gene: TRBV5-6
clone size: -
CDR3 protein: CASSLRVVSTDTQYF
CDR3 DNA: TGTGCCAGCAGCTTGAGGGTGGTTAGCACAGATACGCAGTATTTT

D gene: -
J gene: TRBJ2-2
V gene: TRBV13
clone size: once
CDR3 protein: CASSYSLRGNTGELFF
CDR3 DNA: TGTGCCAGCAGCTATTCTTTGCGGGGAAACACCGGGGAGCTGTTTTTT

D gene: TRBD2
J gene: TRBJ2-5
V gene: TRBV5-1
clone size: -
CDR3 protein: CASSWGPGLAAKETQYF
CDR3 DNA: TGCGCCAGCAGCTGGGGACCGGGACTAGCGGCGAAAGAGACCCAGTACTTC

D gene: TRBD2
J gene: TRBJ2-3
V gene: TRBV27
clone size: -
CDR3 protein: CASRTSVTDTQYF
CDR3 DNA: TGTGCCAGCAGAACTAGCGTCACAGATACGCAGTATTTT

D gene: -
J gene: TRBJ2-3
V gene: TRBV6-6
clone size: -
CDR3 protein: CASSYPPGGTDTQYF
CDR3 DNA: TGTGCCAGCAGTTACCCACCAGGGGGCACAGATACGCAGTATTTT

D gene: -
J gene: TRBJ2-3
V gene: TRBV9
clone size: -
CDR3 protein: CASSPRAGRANTDTQYF
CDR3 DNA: TGTGCCAGCAGCCCCCGCGCGGGGCGTGCCAACACAGATACGCAGTATTTT

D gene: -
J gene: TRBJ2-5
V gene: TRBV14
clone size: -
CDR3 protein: CASSPDNLQETQYF
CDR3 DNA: TGTGCCAGCAGCCCCGACAACCTCCAAGAGACCCAGTACTTC

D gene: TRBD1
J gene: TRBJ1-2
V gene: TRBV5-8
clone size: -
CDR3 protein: CASSLESGGGYGYTF
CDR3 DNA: TGTGCCAGCAGCTTGGAATCAGGGGGGGGTTATGGCTACACCTTC

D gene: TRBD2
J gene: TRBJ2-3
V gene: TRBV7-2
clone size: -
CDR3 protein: CASSLAGLAGGHTQYF
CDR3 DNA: TGTGCCAGCAGCTTAGCAGGACTAGCGGGAGGCCATACGCAGTATTTT

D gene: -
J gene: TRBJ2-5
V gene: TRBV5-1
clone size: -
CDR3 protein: CASSLDLSRGGQEETQYF
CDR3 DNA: TGCGCCAGCAGCTTGGATTTGTCGAGAGGGGGTCAGGAGGAGACCCAGTACTTC

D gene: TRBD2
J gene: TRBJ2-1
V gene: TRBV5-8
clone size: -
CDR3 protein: CASSWFGLAGVEQFF
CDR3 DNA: TGTGCCAGCAGCTGGTTCGGGCTAGCGGGAGTTGAGCAGTTCTTC

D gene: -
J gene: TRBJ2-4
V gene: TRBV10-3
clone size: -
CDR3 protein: CATTGAEGANIQYF
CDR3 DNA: TGTGCCACCACCGGGGCGGAGGGGGCGAACATTCAGTACTTC

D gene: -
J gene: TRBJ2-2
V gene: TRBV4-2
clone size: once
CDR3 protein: CASSQDERVTGELFF
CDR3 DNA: TGTGCCAGCAGCCAAGATGAGAGGGTCACCGGGGAGCTGTTTTTT

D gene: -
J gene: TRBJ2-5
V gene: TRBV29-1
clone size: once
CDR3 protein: CSVATGGPQETQYF
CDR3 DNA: TGCAGCGTAGCTACGGGGGGCCCCCAAGAGACCCAGTACTTC

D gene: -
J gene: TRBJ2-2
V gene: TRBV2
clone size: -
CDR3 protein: CASSVENTGELFF
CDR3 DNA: TGTGCCAGCAGTGTGGAAAACACCGGGGAGCTGTTTTTT

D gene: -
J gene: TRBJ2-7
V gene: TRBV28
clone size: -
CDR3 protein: CASSPPGTLSYEQYF
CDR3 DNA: TGTGCCAGCAGTCCCCCTGGGACATTGTCCTACGAGCAGTACTTC

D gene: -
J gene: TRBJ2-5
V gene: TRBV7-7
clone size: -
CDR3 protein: CASSPRIKETQYF
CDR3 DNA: TGTGCTAGCAGCCCTAGGATTAAAGAGACCCAGTACTTC

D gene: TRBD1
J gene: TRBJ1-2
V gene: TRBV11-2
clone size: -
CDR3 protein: CASSLKDRGPYTF
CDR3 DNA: TGTGCCAGCAGCTTGAAGGACAGGGGACCCTACACCTTC

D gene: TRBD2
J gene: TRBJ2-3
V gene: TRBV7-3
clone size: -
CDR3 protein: CASSSSTSGGPTDTQYF
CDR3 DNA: TGTGCCAGCAGCTCCTCGACTAGCGGGGGGCCCACAGATACGCAGTATTTT

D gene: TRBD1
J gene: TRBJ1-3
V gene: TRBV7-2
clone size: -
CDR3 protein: CASSLATGFGNTIYF
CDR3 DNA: TGTGCCAGCAGCTTAGCGACAGGGTTTGGAAACACCATATATTTT

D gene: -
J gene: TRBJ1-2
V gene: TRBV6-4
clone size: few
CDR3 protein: CASSDSAGNYGYTF
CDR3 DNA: TGTGCCAGCAGTGACTCCGCCGGAAACTATGGCTACACCTTC

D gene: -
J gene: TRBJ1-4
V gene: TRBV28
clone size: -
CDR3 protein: CASSFGPEKLFF
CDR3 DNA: TGTGCCAGCAGTTTTGGACCTGAAAAACTGTTTTTT

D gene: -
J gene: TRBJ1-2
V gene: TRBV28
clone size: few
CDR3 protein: CASSLPDTGGYTF
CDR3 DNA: TGTGCCAGCAGTTTACCCGACACGGGTGGCTACACCTTC

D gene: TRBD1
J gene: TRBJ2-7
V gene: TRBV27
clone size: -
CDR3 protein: CASSLGQRTGGMYEQYF
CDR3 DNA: TGTGCCAGCAGCCTCGGGCAACGGACAGGGGGCATGTACGAGCAGTACTTC

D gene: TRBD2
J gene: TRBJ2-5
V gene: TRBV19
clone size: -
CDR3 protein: CASSIWGLAGDQETQYF
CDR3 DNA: TGTGCCAGTAGTATTTGGGGACTAGCGGGAGACCAAGAGACCCAGTACTTC

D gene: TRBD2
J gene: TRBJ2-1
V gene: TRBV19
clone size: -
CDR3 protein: CASTGTRSYNEQFF
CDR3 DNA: TGTGCCAGTACCGGGACTAGAAGCTACAATGAGCAGTTCTTC

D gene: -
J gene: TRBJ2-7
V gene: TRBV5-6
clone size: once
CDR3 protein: CASSDLPPLSYEQYF
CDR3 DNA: TGTGCCAGCAGCGACCTCCCTCCCCTGTCCTACGAGCAGTACTTC

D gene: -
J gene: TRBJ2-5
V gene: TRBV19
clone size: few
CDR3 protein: CASSIGDSWETQYF
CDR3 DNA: TGTGCCAGTAGTATCGGCGATAGCTGGGAGACCCAGTACTTC

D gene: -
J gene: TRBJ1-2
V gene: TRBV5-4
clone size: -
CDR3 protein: CASSSDMNYGYTF
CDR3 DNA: TGTGCCAGCAGCTCGGACATGAACTATGGCTACACCTTC

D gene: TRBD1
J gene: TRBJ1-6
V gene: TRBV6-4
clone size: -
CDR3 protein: CASSQGDNSPLHF
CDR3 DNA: TGTGCCAGCAGCCAGGGGGATAATTCACCCCTCCACTTT

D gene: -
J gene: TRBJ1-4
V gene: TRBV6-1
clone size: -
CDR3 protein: CASSNGNTWEKLFF
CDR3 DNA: TGTGCCAGCAGCAACGGGAACACCTGGGAAAAACTGTTTTTT

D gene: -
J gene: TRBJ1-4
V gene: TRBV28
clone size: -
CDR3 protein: CATLAPTTNEKLFF
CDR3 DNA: TGTGCCACCCTGGCCCCGACAACTAATGAAAAACTGTTTTTT

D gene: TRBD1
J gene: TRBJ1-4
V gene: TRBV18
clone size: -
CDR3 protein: CASSRDRPSATNEKLFF
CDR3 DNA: TGTGCCAGCTCACGGGACAGACCTTCGGCAACTAATGAAAAACTGTTTTTT

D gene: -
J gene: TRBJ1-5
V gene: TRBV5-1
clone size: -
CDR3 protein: CASSLYGPSGNQPQHF
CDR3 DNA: TGCGCCAGCAGCCTCTACGGTCCGTCGGGCAATCAGCCCCAGCATTTT

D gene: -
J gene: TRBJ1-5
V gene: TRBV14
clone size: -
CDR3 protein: CASSQGSAQPQHF
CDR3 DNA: TGTGCCAGCAGCCAAGGGTCTGCTCAGCCCCAGCATTTT

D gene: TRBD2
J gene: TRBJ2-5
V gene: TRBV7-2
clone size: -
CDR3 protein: CASSPPWAGGQETQYF
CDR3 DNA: TGTGCCAGCAGCCCGCCTTGGGCGGGGGGCCAAGAGACCCAGTACTTC

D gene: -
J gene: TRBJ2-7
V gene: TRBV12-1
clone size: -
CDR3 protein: CASSFAHRTGFNEQYF
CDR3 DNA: TGTGCCAGCAGCTTTGCCCATAGGACAGGGTTTAACGAGCAGTACTTC

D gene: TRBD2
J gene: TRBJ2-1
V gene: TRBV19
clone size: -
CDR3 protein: CASSLGLAGYNEQFF
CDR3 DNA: TGTGCCAGTAGTTTGGGACTAGCGGGGTACAATGAGCAGTTCTTC

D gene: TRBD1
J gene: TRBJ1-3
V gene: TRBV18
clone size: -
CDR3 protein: CASSPPTGFGNTIYF
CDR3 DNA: TGTGCCAGCTCACCACCGACAGGGTTTGGAAACACCATATATTTT

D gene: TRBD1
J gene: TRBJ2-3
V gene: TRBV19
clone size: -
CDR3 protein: CASSRGQRTDTQYF
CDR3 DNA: TGTGCCAGTAGTCGGGGACAGCGCACAGATACGCAGTATTTT

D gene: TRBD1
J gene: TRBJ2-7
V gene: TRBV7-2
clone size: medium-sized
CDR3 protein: CASSLTGTGISYEQYF
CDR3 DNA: TGTGCCAGCAGTTTAACCGGGACAGGGATCTCCTACGAGCAGTACTTC

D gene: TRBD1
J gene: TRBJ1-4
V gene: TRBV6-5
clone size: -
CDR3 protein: CASSRNRGRAEKLFF
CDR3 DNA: TGTGCCAGCAGCCGCAACAGGGGGCGTGCTGAAAAACTGTTTTTT

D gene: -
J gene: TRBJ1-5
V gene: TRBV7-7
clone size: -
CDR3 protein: CASSLDPGQPQHF
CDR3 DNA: TGTGCTAGCAGCTTAGATCCGGGGCAGCCCCAGCATTTT

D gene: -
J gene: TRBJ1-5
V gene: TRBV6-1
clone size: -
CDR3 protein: CASSRGAYDPQHF
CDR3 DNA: TGTGCCAGCAGTAGAGGGGCCTATGACCCCCAGCATTTT